The source of this TCR beta chain is a study of blood T cell repertoires in COVID-19. V was pared by 2 bases and J by 6 bases, with 13 bases between. Germline values: CDR1 MNHNS, CDR2 SASEGT. The CDR3 extends over 14 amino acids. The protocol was immunoSEQ multiplex PCR, while the TCRdb copy is restricted to in-frame clones and leaves out a portion. The sample includes more than 140,000 clones, 75% to 85% of them seen just once. This receptor was obtained from a woman aged 50 to 60 in a cohort sampled during active or convalescent COVID-19. What was sequenced was peripheral blood. The chain is built from TRBV6-1 and TRBJ1-1, with TRBD1 as a possible D gene (6 bases). The CDR3 sequence: CASSERGGDAEAFF. CDR3 DNA sequence: TGTGCCAGCAGTGAACGAGGGGGGGATGCTGAAGCTTTCTTT.